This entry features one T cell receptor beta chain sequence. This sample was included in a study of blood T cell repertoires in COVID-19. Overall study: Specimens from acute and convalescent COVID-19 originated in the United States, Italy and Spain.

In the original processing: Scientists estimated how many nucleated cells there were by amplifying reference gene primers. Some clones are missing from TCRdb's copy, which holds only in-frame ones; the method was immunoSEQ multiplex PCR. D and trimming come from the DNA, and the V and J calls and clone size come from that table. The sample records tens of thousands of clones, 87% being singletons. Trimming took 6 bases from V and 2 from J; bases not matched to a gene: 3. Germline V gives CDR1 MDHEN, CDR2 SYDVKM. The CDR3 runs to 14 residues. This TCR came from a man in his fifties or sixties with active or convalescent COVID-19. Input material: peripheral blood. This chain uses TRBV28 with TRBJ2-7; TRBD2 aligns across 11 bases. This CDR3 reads CASSLTSGAYEQYV. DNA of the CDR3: TGTGCCAGCAGCCTGACTAGCGGGGCCTACGAGCAGTACGTC.